The 21 T cell receptor beta chains below were found in one sample sequenced in a study of T-cell reconstitution after alpha-beta-depleted transplantation in children. Unique molecular identifiers featured in how the TCRbeta library was prepared. TCRdb re-analysed the PCR reads in MiXCR, keeping a single row per CDR3 protein. The data show 330,000 or so distinct CDR3 sequences, with 10% seen just once and around 2.4% held by the top ten. This material consisted of PBMCs from the stem cell graft donor, taken from the stem cell graft. These receptors originate from a human donor who donated a stem cell graft to a child with acute lymphoblastic leukemia.

This clonotype was seen only a few times. The rearrangement joins TRBV5-1 to TRBJ1-2, with D unresolved. With 1 base removed from V and 2 bases from J, the gap between germline ends came to 6 bases. The germline V gene has CDR1 SGHRS and CDR2 YFSETQ. This CDR3 contains 13 residues. CDR3 sequence: CASSLNGNYGYTF. The CDR3, as DNA: TGCGCCAGCAGCTTGAACGGGAACTATGGCTACACCTTC.

The sample holds a few counts of this clonotype. The V and J genes are TRBV4-3 and TRBJ2-7; 8 bases are shared with TRBD1. J was trimmed by 4 bases and V by 0 bases; bases with no gene match: 8. Germline V gene lookup returns CDR1 LGHNA and CDR2 YSLEER. The CDR3 is 16 residues long. The CDR3 sequence is CASSQDRQGRVYEQYF. In DNA, the CDR3 is TGCGCCAGCAGCCAAGACCGACAGGGGAGAGTTTACGAGCAGTACTTC.

This clonotype was observed at least ten times. This rearrangement joins TRBV4-3 to TRBJ2-3; D may match TRBD1 or TRBD2 (5 bases each). CDR1 and CDR2 (germline): LGHNA, YSLEER. Trimming shortened V by 0 bases and J by 3 bases, and 16 bases separated the two germline ends. CDR3 length equals 17 residues. The CDR3 here is CASSQDPGHAKTDTQYF. In DNA, the CDR3 is TGCGCCAGCAGCCAAGATCCGGGGCATGCAAAGACAGATACGCAGTATTTT.

Only a few counts were recorded for this clonotype. The chain has TRBV20-1 and TRBJ1-4, with a tentative D call TRBD1 (5 bases). Trimming removed 2 bases at V and 1 base at J, with 26 bases between. The CDR3 contains 20 residues. Germline CDR1 and CDR2: DFQATT and SNEGSKA (reference sequence). The CDR3 nucleotides are TGCAGTGCTAGATCAGCTCCAGGCGGGGCAGGGTGGTTAACTAATGAAAAACTGTTTTTT. This encodes CSARSAPGGAGWLTNEKLFF.

This clonotype showed up many times. The genes are TRBV3-1 and TRBJ2-1; D remains unclear. CDR1 and CDR2 from the germline V gene are LGHDT and YNNKEL (reference sequence). This CDR3 is built from 16 residues. Deletions cut 4 bases from V and 5 bases from J, with 18 bases between. The CDR3 spells CASSPRRWERDNEQFF. DNA for the CDR3: TGTGCCAGCAGCCCTCGCCGATGGGAAAGGGACAATGAGCAGTTCTTC.

This clonotype has more than one count but fewer than ten. The J gene is TRBJ2-1, the V gene TRBV9, with D uncertain. This CDR3 contains 14 residues. V dropped 3 bases and J dropped 4 bases, with 11 bases sitting between them. Germline V gives CDR1 SGDLS, CDR2 YYNGEE. The CDR3 coding sequence is TGTGCCAGCAGCGGGAGCGAGCCTTACAATGAGCAGTTCTTC. This gives the protein CASSGSEPYNEQFF.

This clonotype was counted only a few times. This rearrangement joins TRBV20-1 to TRBJ2-1; TRBD2 aligns across 7 bases. With 4 bases clipped from V and 9 bases from J, the junction kept 9 bases outside the gene matches. This CDR3 is 13 amino acids long. Germline-derived CDR1 and CDR2 are DFQATT and SNEGSKA (reference sequence). Here the CDR3 reads CSAISGGPLEQFF. CDR3 DNA sequence: TGCAGTGCTATTTCGGGAGGACCCCTTGAGCAGTTCTTC.

This clonotype was observed a handful of times. The V and J genes are TRBV6-2 or TRBV6-3 and TRBJ2-1; 9 nucleotides agree with TRBD2. The CDR3 spans 14 residues. Germline V gene lookup returns CDR1 MNHEY and CDR2 SVGEGT. Germline trimming cut 4 bases from V and 10 bases from J; bases unmatched to any gene: 8. The CDR3 coding sequence is TGTGCCAGCAGTTTACGGGCGGGAGGGTACGAGCAGTTCTTC. Encoded protein: CASSLRAGGYEQFF.

The chain uses TRBV4-1 and TRBJ2-1, with 7 bases aligning to TRBD1. Germline CDR1 MGHRA, CDR2 YSYEKL. V shed 0 bases, J shed 2 bases, and the junction held 7 bases outside the gene matches. The CDR3 loop spans 17 amino acids. As DNA, the CDR3 is TGCGCCAGCAGCCAAGAAACCCGACAGGGTCCCTACAATGAGCAGTTCTTC. Its translation: CASSQETRQGPYNEQFF.

This clonotype occurred a few times. The chain has TRBV3-1 and TRBJ2-7; weak D call: TRBD2 (6 bases). V lost 2 bases and J lost 0, with 14 bases in between. CDR1 and CDR2 from the germline V gene are LGHDT and YNNKEL (reference sequence). This CDR3 has 16 amino acids. The CDR3 reads CASSQRWDLSSYEQYF. In nucleotides, the CDR3 is TGTGCCAGCAGCCAAAGGTGGGACTTGAGCTCCTACGAGCAGTACTTC.

Only a few counts were recorded for this clonotype. The chain carries TRBV2 and TRBJ2-7; perhaps TRBD2 as D (5 bases). CDR3 length: 15 amino acids. Germline CDR1 SNHLY, CDR2 FYNNEI. Trimming cost V 3 bases and J 0 bases, with 12 bases left between them. CDR3 sequence (DNA): TGTGCCAGCAGTGACATAGCGCTGAGCTCCTACGAGCAGTACTTC. Its protein is CASSDIALSSYEQYF.

The chain carries TRBV29-1 and TRBJ1-2; no firm D call. Trimming shortened V by 3 bases and J by 5 bases, and 4 bases separated the two germline ends. CDR1 is SQVTM, CDR2 ANQGSEA, per germline. This CDR3 comprises 10 residues. CDR3 residues: CSVEGYGYTF. The DNA of the CDR3 is TGCAGCGTTGAGGGATATGGCTACACCTTC. The full variable domain, with the rest looked up from reference TRBV29-1 and TRBJ1-2, is SAVISQKPSRDICQRGTSLTIQCQVDSQVTMMFWYRQQPGQSLTLIATANQGSEATYESGFVIDKFPISRPNLTFSTLTVSNMSPEDSSIYLCSVEGYGYTFGSGTRLTVV.

This clonotype was counted between two and nine times. In DNA, the CDR3 is TGTGCCAGCAGTTTATTTAGCGGGAGGGCGCGAGAGACCCAGTACTTC. Translating gives CASSLFSGRARETQYF. The genes are TRBV28 and TRBJ2-5; 11 bases fit TRBD2. This CDR3 spans 16 amino acids. The ends lost 1 base at V and 4 bases at J; junction bases unmatched: 5. The germline gives CDR1 MDHEN, CDR2 SYDVKM.

J is TRBJ1-5 and V is TRBV20-1; D perhaps matches TRBD1 (5 bases). V gave up 1 base and J gave up 4 bases, with 20 bases separating them. Germline loops: CDR1 DFQATT, CDR2 SNEGSKA (reference sequence). The CDR3 totals 17 residues. The CDR3 DNA follows: TGCAGTGCTAGAGGGGGTGTAGGGGCGGTGGTAAATCAGCCCCAGCATTTT. Translating gives CSARGGVGAVVNQPQHF.

The V and J genes are TRBV5-1 and TRBJ2-3; the match to TRBD2 covers 11 bases. J was trimmed by 4 bases and V by 4 bases; bases with no gene match: 5. In germline, CDR1 is SGHRS, CDR2 YFSETQ. The CDR3 spans 15 residues. CDR3 sequence reads: CASSPETSGADTQYF. The CDR3 DNA reads as TGCGCCAGCAGCCCCGAGACTAGCGGGGCAGATACGCAGTATTTT. Drawing the rest from reference TRBV5-1 and TRBJ2-3, the complete variable domain is KAGVTQTPRYLIKTRGQQVTLSCSPISGHRSVSWYQQTPGQGLQFLFEYFSETQRNKGNFPGRFSGRQFSNSRSEMNVSTLELGDSALYLCASSPETSGADTQYFGPGTRLTVL.

The sample holds many counts of this clonotype. The chain is built from TRBV6-5 and TRBJ2-3, with 12 bases that match TRBD2. The CDR3 has 16 amino acids. Trimming removed 6 bases from V and 5 bases from J; junction bases left unmatched: 9. Germline-derived CDR1 and CDR2 are MNHEY and SVGAGI. CDR3 sequence reads: CASSLLLAGGIDTQYF. The CDR3 DNA sequence: TGTGCCAGCAGCCTCCTACTAGCGGGAGGTATAGATACGCAGTATTTT.

There are a few counts of this clonotype. The chain joins TRBV12-3 or TRBV12-4 to TRBJ1-6, with TRBD1 as a possible D gene (5 bases). Trimming shortened V by 1 base and J by 5 bases, and 12 bases separated the two germline ends. CDR3 length: 16 amino acids. The DNA for the CDR3 is TGTGCCAGCAGTTTAGTAGGAGGGACTGATAATTCACCCCTCCACTTT. This gives the protein CASSLVGGTDNSPLHF.

The chain combines TRBV27 with TRBJ2-7, with 16 nucleotides matching TRBD2. Germline assignment: CDR1 MNHEY and CDR2 SMNVEV (reference sequence). The V and J ends lost 5 bases and 1 base, in that order; junction bases with no gene match: 11. The CDR3 is made up of 19 amino acids. CDR3 bases: TGTGCCAGCAGTCCGTCCTCCGGGACTAGCGGGAGGGTATCCTACGAGCAGTACTTC. Translating gives CASSPSSGTSGRVSYEQYF.

At least ten counts were recorded for this clonotype. The J gene is TRBJ2-3, the V gene TRBV11-1; 11 nucleotides match TRBD2. The CDR3 is 19 residues long. Germline assignment: CDR1 SGHAT and CDR2 FQDESV (reference sequence). The ends lost 5 bases at V and 0 bases at J; junction bases unmatched: 13. CDR3 coding DNA: TGTGCCAGCAGCGGGACTAGCGGTTCCCGCCAACTGAGCACAGATACGCAGTATTTT. Its translation is CASSGTSGSRQLSTDTQYF.

This rearrangement joins TRBV7-2 to TRBJ2-1; TRBD2 agrees at 7 bases. J gave up 3 bases and V 0 bases, and 5 bases lay outside the gene matches. In germline, CDR1 is SGHTA, CDR2 FQGNSA. The CDR3 has 16 residues. The CDR3 DNA reads TGTGCCAGCAGCTTAGCGGGAGGGCCTTTCTACAATGAGCAGTTCTTC. Translating it yields CASSLAGGPFYNEQFF.

This clonotype was seen at least ten times. The chain is built from TRBV6-5 and TRBJ1-1, with D perhaps matching TRBD1 (5 bases). Per the germline V gene, CDR1 is MNHEY and CDR2 is SVGAGI. The CDR3 contains 13 residues. Trimming cost V 5 bases and J 3 bases, with 10 bases left between them. The CDR3 DNA reads TGTGCCAGCAGTCGCAGGGAGGACACTGAAGCTTTCTTT. Protein: CASSRREDTEAFF.